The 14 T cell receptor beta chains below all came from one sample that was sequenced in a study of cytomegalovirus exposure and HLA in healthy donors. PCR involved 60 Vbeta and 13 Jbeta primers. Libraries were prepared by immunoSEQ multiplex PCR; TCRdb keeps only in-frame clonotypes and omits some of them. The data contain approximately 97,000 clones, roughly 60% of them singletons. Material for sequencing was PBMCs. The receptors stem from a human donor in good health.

CDR3 sequence (DNA): TGTGCCAGCAGCCCTCTGACAGTATCCTACGAGCAGTACTTC. Amino acids: CASSPLTVSYEQYF. The rearrangement uses TRBV7-2 and TRBJ2-7; the D gene is possibly TRBD1 (5 bases). Germline loops: CDR1 SGHTA, CDR2 FQGNSA. The germline V and J ends were trimmed by 5 bases and 1 base, with 12 bases remaining between them. The CDR3 runs to 14 residues.

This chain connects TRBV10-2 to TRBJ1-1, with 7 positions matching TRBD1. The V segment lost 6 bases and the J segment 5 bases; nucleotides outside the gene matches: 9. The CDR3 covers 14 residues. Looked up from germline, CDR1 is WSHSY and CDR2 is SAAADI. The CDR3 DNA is TGCGCCAGCAGCTTGACAGGGCCGGGGACTGAAGCTTTCTTT. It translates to CASSLTGPGTEAFF.

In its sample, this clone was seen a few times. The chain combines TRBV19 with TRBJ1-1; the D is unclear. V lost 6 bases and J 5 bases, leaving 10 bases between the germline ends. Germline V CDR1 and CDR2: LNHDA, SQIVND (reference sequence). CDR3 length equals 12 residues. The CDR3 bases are TGTGCCAGTAGGGCAGGTCTGACTGAAGCTTTCTTT. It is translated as CASRAGLTEAFF.

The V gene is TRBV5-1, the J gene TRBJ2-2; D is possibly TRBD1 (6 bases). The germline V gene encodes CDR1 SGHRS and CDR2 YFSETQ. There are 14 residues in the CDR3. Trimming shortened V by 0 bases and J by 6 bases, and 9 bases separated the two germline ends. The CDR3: CASSLVSGAGELFF. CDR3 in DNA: TGCGCCAGCAGCTTGGTGTCAGGGGCCGGGGAGCTGTTTTTT.

This CDR3 reads CASSERGISYNSPLHF. The DNA for the CDR3 is TGTGCCAGCAGTGAAAGGGGCATCTCCTATAATTCACCCCTCCACTTT. This chain uses TRBV6-1 with TRBJ1-6; maybe TRBD1 (5 bases). V lost 2 bases and J 0 bases, leaving 8 bases between the germline ends. The CDR3 is 16 amino acids. Germline assignment: CDR1 MNHNS and CDR2 SASEGT.

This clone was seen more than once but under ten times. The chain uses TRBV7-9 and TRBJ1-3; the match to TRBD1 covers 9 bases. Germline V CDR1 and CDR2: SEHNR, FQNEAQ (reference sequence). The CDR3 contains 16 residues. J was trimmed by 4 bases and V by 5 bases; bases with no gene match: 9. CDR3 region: CASSQQTGGSGNTIYF. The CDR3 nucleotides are TGTGCCAGCAGCCAACAAACAGGGGGCTCCGGAAACACCATATATTTT.

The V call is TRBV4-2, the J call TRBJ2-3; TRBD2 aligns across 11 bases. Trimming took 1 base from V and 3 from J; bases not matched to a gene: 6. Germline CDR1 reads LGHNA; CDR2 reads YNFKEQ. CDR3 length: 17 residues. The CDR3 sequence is CASSQADGTSGTDTQYF. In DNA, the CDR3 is TGTGCCAGCAGCCAAGCGGACGGGACTAGCGGAACAGATACGCAGTATTTT.

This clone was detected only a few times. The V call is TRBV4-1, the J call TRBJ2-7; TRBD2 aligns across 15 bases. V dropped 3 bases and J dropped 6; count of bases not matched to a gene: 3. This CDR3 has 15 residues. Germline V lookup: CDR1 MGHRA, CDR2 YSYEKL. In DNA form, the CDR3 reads TGCGCCAGCAGCCACCAGGGACTAGCGGGAGGCGAGCAGTACTTC. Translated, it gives CASSHQGLAGGEQYF.

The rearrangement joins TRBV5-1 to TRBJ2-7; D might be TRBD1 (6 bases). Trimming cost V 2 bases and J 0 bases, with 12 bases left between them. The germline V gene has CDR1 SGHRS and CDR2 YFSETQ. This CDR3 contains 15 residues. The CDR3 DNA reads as TGCGCCAGCAGCTTCTGGACAGAAAGCTCCTACGAGCAGTACTTC. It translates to CASSFWTESSYEQYF.

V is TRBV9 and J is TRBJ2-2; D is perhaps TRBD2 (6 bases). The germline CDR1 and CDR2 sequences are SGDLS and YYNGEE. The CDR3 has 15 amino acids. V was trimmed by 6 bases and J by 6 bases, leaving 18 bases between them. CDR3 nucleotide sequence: TGTGCCAGCACGCCCACGGAGGGTAGCTCCGGGGAGCTGTTTTTT. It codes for CASTPTEGSSGELFF.

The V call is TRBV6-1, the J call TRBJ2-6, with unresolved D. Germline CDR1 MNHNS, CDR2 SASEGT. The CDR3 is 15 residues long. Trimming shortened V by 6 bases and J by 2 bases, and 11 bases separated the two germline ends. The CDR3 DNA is TGTGCCAGCAGCCCTCAGGTAGCTGGGGCCAACGTCCTGACTTTC. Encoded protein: CASSPQVAGANVLTF.

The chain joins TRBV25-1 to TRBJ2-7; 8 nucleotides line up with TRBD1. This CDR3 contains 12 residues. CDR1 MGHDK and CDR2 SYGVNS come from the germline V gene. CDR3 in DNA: TGTGCGACCACAGGGGGTACCTACGAGCAGTACTTC. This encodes CATTGGTYEQYF.

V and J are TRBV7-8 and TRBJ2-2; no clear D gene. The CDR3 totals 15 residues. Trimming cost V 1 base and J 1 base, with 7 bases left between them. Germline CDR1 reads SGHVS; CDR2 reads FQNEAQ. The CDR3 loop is CASSLGAGNTGELFF. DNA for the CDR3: TGTGCCAGCAGCTTAGGGGCAGGGAACACCGGGGAGCTGTTTTTT.

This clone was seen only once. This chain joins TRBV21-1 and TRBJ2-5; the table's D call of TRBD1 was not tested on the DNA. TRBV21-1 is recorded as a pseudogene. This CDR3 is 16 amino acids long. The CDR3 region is CASSKEGTDRIETQYF. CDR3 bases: TGTGCCAGCAGCAAAGAAGGGACAGATAGGATAGAGACCCAGTACTTC.